Listed below are T cell receptor beta chains from one sample, sequenced in a study of cytotoxic CD8 clonotypes in ibrutinib-treated CLL. Some clones are missing from TCRdb's copy, which holds only in-frame ones; the method was immunoSEQ multiplex PCR. The table includes 100,000 or so clones, approximately 56% detected once. The source was PBMCs, collected after 24 months of ibrutinib treatment. The receptors shown here come from a human donor with chronic lymphocytic leukemia. Each CDR3 is given with its conserved first and last residue. A D gene is named only where the DNA matches it firmly. Clone sizes are given selectively: once, few, many, or a class where the clone is expanded.

length	J	V	size	D	CDR3	DNA
14	TRBJ1-4	TRBV19	few	TRBD1	CASSPRTGAEKLFF	TGTGCCAGTAGTCCTCGGACAGGGGCTGAAAAACTGTTTTTT
12	TRBJ1-1	TRBV6-6	.	.	CASSLPETEAFF	TGTGCCAGCAGCCTACCGGAGACTGAAGCTTTCTTT
13	TRBJ1-1	TRBV6-1	.	TRBD1	CASSGGQGRPAFF	TGTGCCAGCAGTGGCGGACAGGGCAGACCAGCTTTCTTT
12	TRBJ1-4	TRBV25-1	few	.	CASSVNHEKLFF	TGTGCCAGCAGTGTTAATCATGAAAAACTGTTTTTT
15	TRBJ1-3	TRBV28	few	.	CASRASGTRGNTIYF	TGTGCCAGCAGAGCCTCAGGGACGAGGGGAAACACCATATATTTT
16	TRBJ2-6	TRBV19	.	.	CASSIGGSAGANVLTF	TGTGCCAGTAGTATAGGAGGGTCTGCTGGGGCCAACGTCCTGACTTTC
14	TRBJ1-1	TRBV7-9	few	.	CASSLATVNTEAFF	TGTGCCAGCAGCTTAGCCACAGTCAACACTGAAGCTTTCTTT
15	TRBJ1-2	TRBV19	few	TRBD1	CASSLGQTLNYGYTF	TGTGCCAGTAGTCTGGGACAGACTCTTAACTATGGCTACACCTTC
14	TRBJ2-6	TRBV5-1	few	.	CASSLNPGANVLTF	TGCGCCAGCAGCTTAAACCCTGGGGCCAACGTCCTGACTTTC
14	TRBJ2-3	TRBV5-1	.	TRBD2	CASSAGLHTDTQYF	TGCGCCAGCAGCGCGGGACTACACACAGATACGCAGTATTTT
15	TRBJ1-5	TRBV5-5	few	.	CASSSTADSNQPQHF	TGTGCCAGCAGCTCCACCGCGGATAGCAATCAGCCCCAGCATTTT
13	TRBJ2-1	TRBV2	.	TRBD2	CASSELAGGEQFF	TGTGCCAGCAGCGAGCTAGCGGGGGGTGAGCAGTTCTTC